Listed below are T cell receptor beta chains from one sample, sequenced in a study of response to subunit inactivated influenza vaccine. Using its own MiXCR run on the RT-PCR reads, TCRdb lists one record per CDR3 protein. The profile shows 530,000 or so distinct CDR3 sequences, around 13% of them singletons. The sequencing used PBMCs from blood, collected 11 to 12 days after vaccination. The receptors were sampled from a man in his fifties or sixties who received an inactivated influenza vaccine. Each CDR3 is given with its conserved first and last residue. A D gene is named only where the DNA matches it firmly. The size entry is marked missing in some rows and otherwise reads once, few, many or a size class.

v_gene: TRBV24-1
d_gene: .
j_gene: TRBJ2-2
abundance: .
CDR3aa: CATSDLGGSTGELFF
CDR3nt: TGTGCCACCAGTGATTTGGGCGGTTCCACCGGGGAGCTGTTTTTT

v_gene: TRBV4-1
d_gene: .
j_gene: TRBJ2-1
abundance: many
CDR3aa: CASSHRAGAGDEQFF
CDR3nt: TGCGCCAGCAGCCACCGGGCGGGGGCAGGGGATGAGCAGTTCTTC

v_gene: TRBV19
d_gene: TRBD1
j_gene: TRBJ2-2
abundance: .
CDR3aa: CASSKRTGGENTGELFF
CDR3nt: TGTGCCAGTAGTAAGAGGACAGGGGGCGAGAACACCGGGGAGCTGTTTTTT

v_gene: TRBV12-3/TRBV12-4
d_gene: .
j_gene: TRBJ1-1
abundance: many
CDR3aa: CASSLYGGVGRSTEAFF
CDR3nt: TGTGCCAGCAGTTTGTATGGGGGGGTTGGTAGGTCCACTGAAGCTTTCTTT

v_gene: TRBV11-1
d_gene: .
j_gene: TRBJ2-7
abundance: few
CDR3aa: CASRRQAVSSYEQYF
CDR3nt: TGTGCCAGCAGGCGTCAAGCGGTATCCTCCTACGAGCAGTACTTC

v_gene: TRBV6-2/TRBV6-3
d_gene: .
j_gene: TRBJ1-1
abundance: .
CDR3aa: CASSYPSTGEAFF
CDR3nt: TGTGCCAGCAGTTACCCCTCGACAGGTGAAGCTTTCTTT

v_gene: TRBV28
d_gene: .
j_gene: TRBJ2-1
abundance: .
CDR3aa: CASSLRTEQFF
CDR3nt: TGTGCCAGCAGCCTAAGGACTGAGCAGTTCTTC

v_gene: TRBV2
d_gene: .
j_gene: TRBJ2-1
abundance: .
CDR3aa: CASSINYNEQFF
CDR3nt: TGTGCCAGCAGTATCAATTACAATGAGCAGTTCTTC

v_gene: TRBV5-4
d_gene: TRBD1
j_gene: TRBJ2-2
abundance: .
CDR3aa: CASSQTGAAGELFF
CDR3nt: TGTGCCAGCAGTCAGACAGGGGCCGCCGGGGAGCTGTTTTTT

v_gene: TRBV6-6
d_gene: .
j_gene: TRBJ2-1
abundance: few
CDR3aa: CAGQTRAGNEQFF
CDR3nt: TGTGCCGGTCAGACCCGGGCGGGAAATGAGCAGTTCTTC

v_gene: TRBV4-3
d_gene: .
j_gene: TRBJ2-6
abundance: .
CDR3aa: CASSQEGPRGVGANVLTF
CDR3nt: TGCGCCAGCAGCCAAGAAGGGCCCAGGGGGGTTGGGGCCAACGTCCTGACTTTC

v_gene: TRBV6-5
d_gene: .
j_gene: TRBJ1-1
abundance: .
CDR3aa: CASSSGKGGLSEAFF
CDR3nt: TGTGCCAGCAGTTCGGGAAAAGGGGGGTTAAGTGAAGCTTTCTTT

v_gene: TRBV18
d_gene: TRBD2
j_gene: TRBJ2-3
abundance: .
CDR3aa: CASSPLAGGNTQYF
CDR3nt: TGTGCCAGCTCACCTCTAGCGGGAGGAAATACGCAGTATTTT

v_gene: TRBV12-3/TRBV12-4
d_gene: .
j_gene: TRBJ1-2
abundance: .
CDR3aa: CASRQTPGYGYTF
CDR3nt: TGTGCCAGCAGACAGACTCCGGGCTATGGCTACACCTTC

v_gene: TRBV28
d_gene: .
j_gene: TRBJ2-3
abundance: .
CDR3aa: CASTTIRTDTQYF
CDR3nt: TGTGCCAGCACCACCATTCGCACAGATACGCAGTATTTT

v_gene: TRBV3-1
d_gene: TRBD2
j_gene: TRBJ2-3
abundance: .
CDR3aa: CASSQPPGLAGRNTQYF
CDR3nt: TGTGCCAGCAGCCAACCTCCGGGACTAGCGGGGAGAAATACGCAGTATTTT

v_gene: TRBV30
d_gene: TRBD1
j_gene: TRBJ1-2
abundance: few
CDR3aa: CAWASGQGFGYTF
CDR3nt: TGTGCCTGGGCCTCGGGACAGGGCTTTGGCTACACCTTC

v_gene: TRBV29-1
d_gene: .
j_gene: TRBJ1-5
abundance: .
CDR3aa: CSVEVARNQPQHF
CDR3nt: TGCAGCGTTGAGGTGGCCCGGAATCAGCCCCAGCATTTT

v_gene: TRBV25-1
d_gene: TRBD1
j_gene: TRBJ2-5
abundance: many
CDR3aa: CASSDPGTGVETQYF
CDR3nt: TGTGCCAGCAGTGACCCTGGGACAGGGGTAGAGACCCAGTACTTC

v_gene: TRBV5-1
d_gene: .
j_gene: TRBJ2-7
abundance: .
CDR3aa: CASRSEASEQYF
CDR3nt: TGCGCCAGCAGGAGTGAAGCGAGTGAGCAGTACTTC

v_gene: TRBV27
d_gene: TRBD1
j_gene: TRBJ2-1
abundance: .
CDR3aa: CASSLGTGGRDEQFF
CDR3nt: TGTGCCAGCAGTTTAGGGACAGGGGGTCGGGATGAGCAGTTCTTC

v_gene: TRBV20-1
d_gene: TRBD2
j_gene: TRBJ2-3
abundance: .
CDR3aa: CSASAPREAFSSTDTQYF
CDR3nt: TGCAGTGCTAGCGCCCCCCGGGAGGCCTTTTCTAGCACAGATACGCAGTATTTT

v_gene: TRBV7-7
d_gene: .
j_gene: TRBJ2-5
abundance: few
CDR3aa: CASSSPGPQETQYF
CDR3nt: TGTGCTAGCAGCTCACCGGGCCCACAAGAGACCCAGTACTTC

v_gene: TRBV27
d_gene: TRBD1
j_gene: TRBJ2-7
abundance: .
CDR3aa: CASSSLAGTGSYEQYF
CDR3nt: TGTGCCAGCAGTTCGTTGGCGGGGACAGGTTCCTACGAGCAGTACTTC

v_gene: TRBV11-2
d_gene: .
j_gene: TRBJ1-4
abundance: .
CDR3aa: CASSLVGRVNEKLFF
CDR3nt: TGTGCCAGCAGCTTAGTGGGGAGGGTTAATGAAAAACTGTTTTTT

v_gene: TRBV6-1
d_gene: .
j_gene: TRBJ1-1
abundance: few
CDR3aa: CASMKEGGLTEAFF
CDR3nt: TGTGCCAGCATGAAGGAGGGGGGGCTCACTGAAGCTTTCTTT

v_gene: TRBV30
d_gene: .
j_gene: TRBJ1-4
abundance: .
CDR3aa: CAWTNRGNNEKLFF
CDR3nt: TGTGCCTGGACCAATCGGGGGAATAATGAAAAACTGTTTTTT

v_gene: TRBV6-1
d_gene: TRBD2
j_gene: TRBJ2-3
abundance: .
CDR3aa: CASSRIAGGVRGTDTQYF
CDR3nt: TGTGCCAGCTCCCGAATAGCGGGAGGGGTGAGGGGCACAGATACGCAGTATTTT

v_gene: TRBV13
d_gene: TRBD1
j_gene: TRBJ2-5
abundance: few
CDR3aa: CASSSRTQTGEWETQYF
CDR3nt: TGTGCCAGCAGCTCCCGAACGCAAACAGGGGAGTGGGAGACCCAGTACTTC

v_gene: TRBV4-2
d_gene: .
j_gene: TRBJ1-1
abundance: many
CDR3aa: CASSQDGTANTEAFF
CDR3nt: TGTGCCAGCAGCCAAGATGGGACGGCAAACACTGAAGCTTTCTTT

v_gene: TRBV4-1
d_gene: .
j_gene: TRBJ2-1
abundance: .
CDR3aa: CASSQDPRMGYNEQFF
CDR3nt: TGCGCCAGCAGCCAAGACCCCCGAATGGGGTACAATGAGCAGTTCTTC

v_gene: TRBV7-2
d_gene: TRBD2
j_gene: TRBJ2-3
abundance: .
CDR3aa: CASSLGGGIADTQYF
CDR3nt: TGTGCCAGCAGCTTAGGGGGGGGTATCGCCGATACGCAGTATTTT

v_gene: TRBV15
d_gene: .
j_gene: TRBJ2-3
abundance: .
CDR3aa: CATSRESGGTDTQYF
CDR3nt: TGTGCCACCAGCAGAGAGTCGGGGGGCACAGATACGCAGTATTTT

v_gene: TRBV3-1
d_gene: TRBD2
j_gene: TRBJ2-2
abundance: .
CDR3aa: CASSPRLAGLTGELFF
CDR3nt: TGTGCCAGCAGCCCTAGACTAGCGGGGCTAACCGGGGAGCTGTTTTTT

v_gene: TRBV9
d_gene: TRBD2
j_gene: TRBJ2-7
abundance: few
CDR3aa: CASSVGRETYEQYF
CDR3nt: TGTGCCAGCAGCGTAGGGCGGGAGACCTACGAGCAGTACTTC

v_gene: TRBV5-1
d_gene: TRBD1
j_gene: TRBJ1-1
abundance: few
CDR3aa: CASSTGDRGSTEAFF
CDR3nt: TGCGCCAGCAGCACTGGTGACAGGGGATCCACTGAAGCTTTCTTT

v_gene: TRBV4-1
d_gene: .
j_gene: TRBJ1-4
abundance: few
CDR3aa: CASGKYGRVVSEKLFF
CDR3nt: TGCGCCAGCGGCAAATATGGTAGAGTAGTGAGTGAAAAACTGTTTTTT

v_gene: TRBV7-2
d_gene: .
j_gene: TRBJ2-7
abundance: .
CDR3aa: CASSLSVRREQYF
CDR3nt: TGTGCCAGCAGCTTATCAGTCCGAAGGGAGCAGTACTTC

v_gene: TRBV12-3/TRBV12-4
d_gene: .
j_gene: TRBJ1-1
abundance: .
CDR3aa: CASSPDVNTEAFF
CDR3nt: TGTGCCAGCAGCCCCGATGTGAACACTGAAGCTTTCTTT

v_gene: TRBV4-3
d_gene: .
j_gene: TRBJ2-3
abundance: few
CDR3aa: CASSQDLLSPATDTQYF
CDR3nt: TGCGCCAGCAGCCAAGATCTACTTTCCCCGGCCACAGATACGCAGTATTTT

v_gene: TRBV4-3
d_gene: .
j_gene: TRBJ2-1
abundance: .
CDR3aa: CASSQWGGAGSYNEQFF
CDR3nt: TGCGCCAGCAGCCAATGGGGGGGGGCTGGCTCCTACAATGAGCAGTTCTTC

v_gene: TRBV7-2
d_gene: .
j_gene: TRBJ2-5
abundance: few
CDR3aa: CASVLGKGEWAQYF
CDR3nt: TGTGCCAGCGTTTTGGGGAAGGGGGAGTGGGCCCAGTACTTC

v_gene: TRBV7-2
d_gene: .
j_gene: TRBJ2-6
abundance: .
CDR3aa: CASSLKAAGANVLTF
CDR3nt: TGTGCCAGCAGCTTAAAGGCAGCTGGGGCCAACGTCCTGACTTTC

v_gene: TRBV10-3
d_gene: .
j_gene: TRBJ1-2
abundance: .
CDR3aa: CASRGTPHYGYTF
CDR3nt: TGTGCCTCAAGGGGGACACCCCACTATGGCTACACCTTC

v_gene: TRBV6-2/TRBV6-3
d_gene: .
j_gene: TRBJ2-7
abundance: few
CDR3aa: CASTAGYTEQYF
CDR3nt: TGTGCCAGCACAGCAGGGTATACCGAGCAGTACTTC